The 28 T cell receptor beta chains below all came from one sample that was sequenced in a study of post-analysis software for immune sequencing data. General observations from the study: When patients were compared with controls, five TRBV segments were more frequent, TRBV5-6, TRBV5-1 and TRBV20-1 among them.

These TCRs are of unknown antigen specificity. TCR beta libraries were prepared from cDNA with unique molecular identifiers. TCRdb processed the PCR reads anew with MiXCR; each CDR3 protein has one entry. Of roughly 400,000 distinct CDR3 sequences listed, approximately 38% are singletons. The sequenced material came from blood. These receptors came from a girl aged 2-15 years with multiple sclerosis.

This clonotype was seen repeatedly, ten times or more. CDR3 protein: CASSYHGGARETQYF. The CDR3 DNA reads TGTGCCAGCAGTTACCATGGGGGCGCGAGGGAGACCCAGTACTTC. The chain is built from TRBV6-5 and TRBJ2-5; weak D call: TRBD1 (6 bases). Trimming left V 2 bases short and J 5 bases short, with 15 bases between. Germline CDR1 is MNHEY and CDR2 is SVGAGI. The CDR3 is 15 amino acids.

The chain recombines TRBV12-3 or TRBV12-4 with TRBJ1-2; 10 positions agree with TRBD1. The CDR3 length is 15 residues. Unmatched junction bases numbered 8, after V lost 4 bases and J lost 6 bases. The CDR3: CASSSPGDRGHGYTF. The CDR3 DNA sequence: TGTGCCAGCAGTTCCCCCGGGGACAGGGGCCATGGCTACACCTTC.

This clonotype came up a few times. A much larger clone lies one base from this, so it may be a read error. Here the CDR3 DNA reads TGTGCCGGCAGTGGCCGGGACAATTCTGGCTACACCTTC. Translating gives CAGSGRDNSGYTF. The V call is TRBV25-1, the J call TRBJ1-2, with a tentative D call TRBD1 (6 bases). Germline CDR1 and CDR2: MGHDK and SYGVNS. CDR3 size: 13 residues.

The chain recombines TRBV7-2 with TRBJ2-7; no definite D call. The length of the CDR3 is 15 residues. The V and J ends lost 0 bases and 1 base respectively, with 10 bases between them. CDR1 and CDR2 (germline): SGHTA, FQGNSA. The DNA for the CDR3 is TGTGCCAGCAGCTTAGCGCCGACGGTATCCTACGAGCAGTACTTC. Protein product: CASSLAPTVSYEQYF. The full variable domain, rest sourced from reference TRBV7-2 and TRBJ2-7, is GAGVSQSPSNKVTEKGKDVELRCDPISGHTALYWYRQSLGQGLEFLIYFQGNSAPDKSGLPSDRFSAERTGGSVSTLTIQRTQQEDSAVYLCASSLAPTVSYEQYFGPGTRLTVT.

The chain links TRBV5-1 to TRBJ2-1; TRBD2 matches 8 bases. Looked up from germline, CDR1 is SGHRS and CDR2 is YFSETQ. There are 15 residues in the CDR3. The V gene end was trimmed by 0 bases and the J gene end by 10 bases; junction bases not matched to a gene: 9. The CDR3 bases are TGCGCCAGCAGCTTGGAACGAGCGGGGGCCTCCGAGCAGTTCTTC. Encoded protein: CASSLERAGASEQFF. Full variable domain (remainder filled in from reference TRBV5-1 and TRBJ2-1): KAGVTQTPRYLIKTRGQQVTLSCSPISGHRSVSWYQQTPGQGLQFLFEYFSETQRNKGNFPGRFSGRQFSNSRSEMNVSTLELGDSALYLCASSLERAGASEQFFGPGTRLTVL.

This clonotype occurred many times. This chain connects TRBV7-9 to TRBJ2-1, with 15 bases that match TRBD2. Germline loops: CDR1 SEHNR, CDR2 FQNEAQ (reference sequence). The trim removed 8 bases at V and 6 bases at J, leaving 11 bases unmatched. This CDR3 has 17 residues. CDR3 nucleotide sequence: TGTGCCAGCGCCCCTCCACTGGGACTAGCGGGAGGCAATGAGCAGTTCTTC. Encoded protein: CASAPPLGLAGGNEQFF. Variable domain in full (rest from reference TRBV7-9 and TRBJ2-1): DTGVSQNPRHKITKRGQNVTFRCDPISEHNRLYWYRQTLGQGPEFLTYFQNEAQLEKSRLLSDRFSAERPKGSFSTLEIQRTEQGDSAMYLCASAPPLGLAGGNEQFFGPGTRLTVL.

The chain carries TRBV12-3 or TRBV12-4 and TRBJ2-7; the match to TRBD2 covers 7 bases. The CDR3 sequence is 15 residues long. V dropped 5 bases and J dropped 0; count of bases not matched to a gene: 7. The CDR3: CASSEAVAGSYEQYF. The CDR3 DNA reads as TGTGCCAGCAGTGAAGCCGTAGCGGGCTCCTACGAGCAGTACTTC.

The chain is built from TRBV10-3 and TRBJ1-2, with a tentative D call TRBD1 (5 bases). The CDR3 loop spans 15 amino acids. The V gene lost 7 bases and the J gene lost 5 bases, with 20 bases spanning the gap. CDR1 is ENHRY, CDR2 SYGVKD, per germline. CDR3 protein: CAINGADSLAYGYTF. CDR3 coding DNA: TGTGCCATCAATGGGGCGGACTCGCTCGCTTATGGCTACACCTTC.

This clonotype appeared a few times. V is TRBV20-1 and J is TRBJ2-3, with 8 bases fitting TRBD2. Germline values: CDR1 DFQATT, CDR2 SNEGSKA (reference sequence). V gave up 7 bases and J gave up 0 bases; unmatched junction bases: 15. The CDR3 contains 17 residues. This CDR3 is CSVLRPSGPSSTDTQYF. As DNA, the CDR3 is TGCAGTGTCCTAAGGCCTAGCGGGCCTTCTAGCACAGATACGCAGTATTTT.

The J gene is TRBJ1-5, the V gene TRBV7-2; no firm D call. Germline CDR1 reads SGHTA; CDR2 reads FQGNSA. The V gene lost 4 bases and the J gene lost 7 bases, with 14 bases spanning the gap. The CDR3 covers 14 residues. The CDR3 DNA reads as TGTGCCAGCAGCTCCCCTCCGTATTACCAGCCCCAGCATTTT. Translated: CASSSPPYYQPQHF.

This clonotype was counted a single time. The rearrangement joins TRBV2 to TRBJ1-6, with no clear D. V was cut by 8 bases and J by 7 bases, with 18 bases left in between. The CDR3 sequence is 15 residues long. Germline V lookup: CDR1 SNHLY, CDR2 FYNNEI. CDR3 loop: CASRLSTYQNSPLHF. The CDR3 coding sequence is TGTGCCAGCCGGTTAAGCACATACCAAAATTCACCCCTCCACTTT.

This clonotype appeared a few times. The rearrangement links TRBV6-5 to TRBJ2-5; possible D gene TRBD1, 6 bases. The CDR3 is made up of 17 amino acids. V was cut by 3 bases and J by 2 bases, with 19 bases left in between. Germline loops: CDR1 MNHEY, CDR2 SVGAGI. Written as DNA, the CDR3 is TGTGCCAGCAGTTATGCCCCAGGGGCCCCTTATCAAGAGACCCAGTACTTC. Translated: CASSYAPGAPYQETQYF.

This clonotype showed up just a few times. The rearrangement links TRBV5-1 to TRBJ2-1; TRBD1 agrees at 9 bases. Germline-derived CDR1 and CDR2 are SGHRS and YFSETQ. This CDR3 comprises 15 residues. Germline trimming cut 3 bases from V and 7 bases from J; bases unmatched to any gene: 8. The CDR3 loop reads CASSSPADRGNEQFF. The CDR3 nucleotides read TGCGCCAGCAGCTCCCCGGCGGACAGGGGTAATGAGCAGTTCTTC.

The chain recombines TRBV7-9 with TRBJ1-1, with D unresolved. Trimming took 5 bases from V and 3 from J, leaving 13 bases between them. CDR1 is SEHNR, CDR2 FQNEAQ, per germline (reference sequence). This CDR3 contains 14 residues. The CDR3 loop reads CASSTGPGYTEAFF. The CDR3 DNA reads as TGTGCCAGCAGCACGGGCCCTGGGTACACTGAAGCTTTCTTT.

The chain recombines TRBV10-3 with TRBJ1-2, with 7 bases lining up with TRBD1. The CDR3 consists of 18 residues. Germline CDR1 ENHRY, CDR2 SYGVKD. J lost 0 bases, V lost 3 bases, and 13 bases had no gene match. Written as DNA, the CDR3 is TGTGCCATCAGTGACCTACGACCCATACAGGGGTCTAACTATGGCTACACCTTC. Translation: CAISDLRPIQGSNYGYTF.

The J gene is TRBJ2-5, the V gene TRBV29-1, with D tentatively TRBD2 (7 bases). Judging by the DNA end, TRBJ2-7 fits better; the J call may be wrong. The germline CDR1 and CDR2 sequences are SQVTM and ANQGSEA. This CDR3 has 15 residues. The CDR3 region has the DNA TGCAGCGTTGACGGGGGGAATAGGGGGAACGACGAGCAGTACTTC. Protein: CSVDGGNRGNDEQYF.

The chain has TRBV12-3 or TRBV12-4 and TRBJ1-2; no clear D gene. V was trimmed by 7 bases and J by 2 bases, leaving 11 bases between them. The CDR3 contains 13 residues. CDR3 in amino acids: CASIPGNNYGYTF. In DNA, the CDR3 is TGTGCCAGCATCCCCGGGAACAACTATGGCTACACCTTC.

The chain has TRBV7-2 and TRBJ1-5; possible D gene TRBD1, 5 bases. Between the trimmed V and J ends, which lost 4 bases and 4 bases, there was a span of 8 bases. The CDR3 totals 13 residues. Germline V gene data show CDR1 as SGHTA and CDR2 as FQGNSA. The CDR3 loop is CASSWGGNQPQHF. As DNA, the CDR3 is TGTGCCAGCAGCTGGGGGGGGAATCAGCCCCAGCATTTT. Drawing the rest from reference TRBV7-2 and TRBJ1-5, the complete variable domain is GAGVSQSPSNKVTEKGKDVELRCDPISGHTALYWYRQSLGQGLEFLIYFQGNSAPDKSGLPSDRFSAERTGGSVSTLTIQRTQQEDSAVYLCASSWGGNQPQHFGDGTRLSIL.

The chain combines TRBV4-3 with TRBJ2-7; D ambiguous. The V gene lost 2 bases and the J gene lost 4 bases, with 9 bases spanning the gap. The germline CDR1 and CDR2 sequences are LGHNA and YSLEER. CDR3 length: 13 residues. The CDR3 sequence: CASSQFLGYEQYF. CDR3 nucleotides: TGCGCCAGCAGCCAATTTCTCGGGTACGAGCAGTACTTC.

CDR3 nucleotide sequence: TGCAGTCCAAGGACGGGAATGAACACTGAAGCTTTCTTT. As protein: CSPRTGMNTEAFF. This chain connects TRBV20-1 to TRBJ1-1; no reliable D call. The CDR3 has 13 residues. V was clipped by 8 bases and J by 0 bases, with 13 bases between them. The germline CDR1 and CDR2 sequences are DFQATT and SNEGSKA (reference sequence).

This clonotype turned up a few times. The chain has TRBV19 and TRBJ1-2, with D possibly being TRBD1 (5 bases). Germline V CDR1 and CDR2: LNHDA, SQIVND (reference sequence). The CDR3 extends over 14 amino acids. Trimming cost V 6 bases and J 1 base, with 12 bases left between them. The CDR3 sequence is CASSPDGGNYGYTF. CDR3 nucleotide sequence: TGTGCCAGTAGCCCGGACGGGGGTAACTATGGCTACACCTTC.

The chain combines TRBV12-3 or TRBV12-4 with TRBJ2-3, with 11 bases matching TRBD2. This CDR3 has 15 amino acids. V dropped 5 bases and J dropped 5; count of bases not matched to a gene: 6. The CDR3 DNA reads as TGTGCCAGCAGTAATAGCGGGAGGGCAAAAGATACGCAGTATTTT. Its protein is CASSNSGRAKDTQYF.

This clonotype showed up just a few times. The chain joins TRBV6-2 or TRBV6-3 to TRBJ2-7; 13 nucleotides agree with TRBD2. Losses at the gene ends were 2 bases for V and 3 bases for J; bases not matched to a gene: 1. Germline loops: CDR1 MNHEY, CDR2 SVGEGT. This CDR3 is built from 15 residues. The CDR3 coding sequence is TGTGCCAGCAGTTACGGACTAGCGGGAGTCTACGAGCAGTACTTC. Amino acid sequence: CASSYGLAGVYEQYF.

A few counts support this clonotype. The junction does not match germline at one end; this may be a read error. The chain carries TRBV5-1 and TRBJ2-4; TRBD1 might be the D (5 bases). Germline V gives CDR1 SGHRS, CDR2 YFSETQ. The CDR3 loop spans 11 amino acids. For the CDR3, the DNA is TGCGACAGCAGCCGTGGCAGGGAACGGTACTTC. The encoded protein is CDSSRGRERYF.

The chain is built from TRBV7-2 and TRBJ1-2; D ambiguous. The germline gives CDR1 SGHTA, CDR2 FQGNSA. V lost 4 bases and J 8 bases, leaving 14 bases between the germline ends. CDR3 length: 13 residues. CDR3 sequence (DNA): TGTGCCAGCAGCTCAGGACTCGATATCGGCTACACCTTC. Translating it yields CASSSGLDIGYTF.

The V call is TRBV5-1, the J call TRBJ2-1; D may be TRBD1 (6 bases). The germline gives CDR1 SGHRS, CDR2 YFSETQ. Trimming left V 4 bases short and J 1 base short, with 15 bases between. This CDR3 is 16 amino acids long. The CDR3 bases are TGCGCCAGCAGCCCCACCGGACAGTTTTCCTACAATGAGCAGTTCTTC. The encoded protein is CASSPTGQFSYNEQFF. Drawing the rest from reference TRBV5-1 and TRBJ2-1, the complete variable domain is KAGVTQTPRYLIKTRGQQVTLSCSPISGHRSVSWYQQTPGQGLQFLFEYFSETQRNKGNFPGRFSGRQFSNSRSEMNVSTLELGDSALYLCASSPTGQFSYNEQFFGPGTRLTVL.

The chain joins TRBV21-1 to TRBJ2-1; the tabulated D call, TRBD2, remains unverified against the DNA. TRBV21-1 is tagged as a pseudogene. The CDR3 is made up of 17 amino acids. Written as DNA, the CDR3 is TGTGCCAGCAGCCTTCCGGGACTAGCGGGTAGCTACAATGAGCAGTTCTTC. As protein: CASSLPGLAGSYNEQFF.

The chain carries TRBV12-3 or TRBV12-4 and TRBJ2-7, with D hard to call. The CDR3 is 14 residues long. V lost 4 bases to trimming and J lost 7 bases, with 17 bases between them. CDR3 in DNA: TGTGCCAGCAGTTCTGTCATCTCCTACAATGAGCAGTACTTC. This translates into CASSSVISYNEQYF.